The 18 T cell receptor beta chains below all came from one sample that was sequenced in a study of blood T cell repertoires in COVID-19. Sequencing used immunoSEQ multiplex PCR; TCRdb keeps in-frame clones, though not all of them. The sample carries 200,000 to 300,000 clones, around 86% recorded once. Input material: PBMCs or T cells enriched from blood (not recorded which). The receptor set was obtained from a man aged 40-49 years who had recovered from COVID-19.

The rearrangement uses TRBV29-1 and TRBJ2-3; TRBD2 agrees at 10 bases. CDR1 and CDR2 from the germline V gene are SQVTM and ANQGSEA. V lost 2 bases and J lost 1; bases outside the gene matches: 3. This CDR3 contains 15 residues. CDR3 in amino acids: CSVEPGTSGTDTQYF. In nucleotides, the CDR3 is TGCAGCGTTGAACCGGGGACTAGCGGCACAGATACGCAGTATTTT.

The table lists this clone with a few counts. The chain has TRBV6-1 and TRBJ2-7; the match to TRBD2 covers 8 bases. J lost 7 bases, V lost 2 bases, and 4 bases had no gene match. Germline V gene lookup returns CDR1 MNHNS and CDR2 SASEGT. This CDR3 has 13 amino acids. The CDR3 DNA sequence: TGTGCCAGCAGTGAACGGGGGGGTGGGGAGCAGTACTTC. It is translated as CASSERGGGEQYF.

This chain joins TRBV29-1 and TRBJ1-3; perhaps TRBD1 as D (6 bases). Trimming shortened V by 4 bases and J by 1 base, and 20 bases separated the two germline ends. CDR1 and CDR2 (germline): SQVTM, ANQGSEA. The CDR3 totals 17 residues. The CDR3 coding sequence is TGCAGCGTTGTATACCTTTCGGACAGACTTTCTGGAAACACCATATATTTT. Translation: CSVVYLSDRLSGNTIYF.

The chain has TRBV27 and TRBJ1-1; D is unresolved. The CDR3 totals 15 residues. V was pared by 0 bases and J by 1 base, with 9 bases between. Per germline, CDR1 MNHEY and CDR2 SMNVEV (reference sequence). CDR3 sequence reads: CASSLSRQANTEAFF. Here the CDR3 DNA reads TGTGCCAGCAGTTTATCGCGCCAGGCGAACACTGAAGCTTTCTTT.

This CDR3 is CASSLRGEGDYEQYF. Written as DNA, the CDR3 is TGCGCCAGCAGCCTACGGGGGGAGGGAGACTACGAGCAGTACTTC. V is TRBV4-3 and J is TRBJ2-7, with TRBD2 identical over 7 bases. The ends lost 4 bases at V and 3 bases at J; junction bases unmatched: 9. There are 15 residues in the CDR3. Germline V gene lookup returns CDR1 LGHNA and CDR2 YSLEER.

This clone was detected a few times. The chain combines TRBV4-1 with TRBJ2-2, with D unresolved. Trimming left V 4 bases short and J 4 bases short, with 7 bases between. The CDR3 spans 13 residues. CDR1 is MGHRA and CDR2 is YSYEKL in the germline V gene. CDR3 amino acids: CASSRPSTGELFF. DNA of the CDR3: TGCGCCAGCAGCCGCCCTAGCACCGGGGAGCTGTTTTTT.

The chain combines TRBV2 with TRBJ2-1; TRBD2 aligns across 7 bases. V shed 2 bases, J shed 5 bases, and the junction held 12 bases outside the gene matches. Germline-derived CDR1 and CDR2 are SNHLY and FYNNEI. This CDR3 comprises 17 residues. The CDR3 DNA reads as TGTGCCAGCAGTGAAATTAGCGGGTGGGGACTTGACAATGAGCAGTTCTTC. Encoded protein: CASSEISGWGLDNEQFF.

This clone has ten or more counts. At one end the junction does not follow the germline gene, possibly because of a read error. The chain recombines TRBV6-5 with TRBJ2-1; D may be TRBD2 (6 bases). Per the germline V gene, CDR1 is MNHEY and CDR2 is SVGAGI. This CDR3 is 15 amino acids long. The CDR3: CASSPSRGNYYEQFF. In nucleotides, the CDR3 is TGTGCCAGCAGTCCCAGCCGGGGGAACTACTATGAGCAGTTCTTC.

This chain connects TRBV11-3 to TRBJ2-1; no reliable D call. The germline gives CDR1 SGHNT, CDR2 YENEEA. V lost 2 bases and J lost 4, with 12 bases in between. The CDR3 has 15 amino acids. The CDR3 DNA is TGTGCCAGCAGCTTACCCCCGGCGGATTACAATGAGCAGTTCTTC. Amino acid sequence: CASSLPPADYNEQFF.

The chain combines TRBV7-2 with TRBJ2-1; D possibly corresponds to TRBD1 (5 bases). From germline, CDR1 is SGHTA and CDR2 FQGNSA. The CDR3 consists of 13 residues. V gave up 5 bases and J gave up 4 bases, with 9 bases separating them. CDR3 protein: CASSLTEYNEQFF. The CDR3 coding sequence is TGTGCCAGCAGCCTGACAGAATACAATGAGCAGTTCTTC.

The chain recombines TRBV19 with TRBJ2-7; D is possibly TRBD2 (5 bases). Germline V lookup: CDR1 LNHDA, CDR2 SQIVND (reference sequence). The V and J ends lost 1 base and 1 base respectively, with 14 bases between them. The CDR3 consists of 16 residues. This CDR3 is CASSIGLGDYSYEQYF. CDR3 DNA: TGTGCCAGTAGTATAGGCCTAGGAGACTATTCCTACGAGCAGTACTTC.

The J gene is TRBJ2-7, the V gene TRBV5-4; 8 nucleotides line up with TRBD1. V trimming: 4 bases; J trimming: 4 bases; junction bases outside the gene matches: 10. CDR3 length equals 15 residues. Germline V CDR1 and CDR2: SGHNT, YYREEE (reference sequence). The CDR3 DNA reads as TGTGCCAGCAGCGAAGGGACAGGCCGCCAGTACGAGCAGTACTTC. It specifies CASSEGTGRQYEQYF.

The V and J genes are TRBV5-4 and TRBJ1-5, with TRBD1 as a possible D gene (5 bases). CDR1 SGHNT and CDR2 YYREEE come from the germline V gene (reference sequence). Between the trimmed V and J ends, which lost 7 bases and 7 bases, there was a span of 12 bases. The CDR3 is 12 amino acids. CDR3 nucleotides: TGTGCCAGCGGGACCGGAGGGCAGCCCCAGCATTTT. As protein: CASGTGGQPQHF.

The CDR3 protein is CASELGPLSYEQYF. CDR3 DNA: TGTGCCAGCGAGCTTGGGCCTCTCTCCTACGAGCAGTACTTC. The chain uses TRBV2 and TRBJ2-7; D uncertain. V shed 8 bases and J shed 0 bases, with 14 bases lying between them. The CDR3 totals 14 residues. CDR1 is SNHLY, CDR2 FYNNEI, per germline. Combining the CDR3 with reference TRBV2 and TRBJ2-7 gives the whole variable domain EPEVTQTPSHQVTQMGQEVILRCVPISNHLYFYWYRQILGQKVEFLVSFYNNEISEKSEIFDDQFSVERPDGSNFTLKIRSTKLEDSAMYFCASELGPLSYEQYFGPGTRLTVT.

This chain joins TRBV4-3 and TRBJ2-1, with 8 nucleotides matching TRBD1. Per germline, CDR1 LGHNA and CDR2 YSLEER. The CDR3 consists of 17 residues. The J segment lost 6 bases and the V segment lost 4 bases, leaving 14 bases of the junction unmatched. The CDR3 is CASSPTYSSDRANEQFF. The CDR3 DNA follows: TGCGCCAGCAGCCCGACCTATTCTTCGGACAGGGCCAATGAGCAGTTCTTC.

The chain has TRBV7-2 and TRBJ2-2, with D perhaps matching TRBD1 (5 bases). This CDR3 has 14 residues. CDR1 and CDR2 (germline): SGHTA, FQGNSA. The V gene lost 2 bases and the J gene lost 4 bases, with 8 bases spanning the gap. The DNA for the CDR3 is TGTGCCAGCAGCTTAACAACAGGCACCGGGGAGCTGTTTTTT. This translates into CASSLTTGTGELFF.

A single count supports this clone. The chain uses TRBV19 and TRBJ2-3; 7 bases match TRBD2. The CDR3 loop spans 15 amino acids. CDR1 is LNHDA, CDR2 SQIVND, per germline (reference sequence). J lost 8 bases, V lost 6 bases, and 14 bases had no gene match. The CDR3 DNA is TGTGCCAGTAGCCCCTCGGGGGGAGCTTCCGGTACGCAGTATTTT. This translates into CASSPSGGASGTQYF.

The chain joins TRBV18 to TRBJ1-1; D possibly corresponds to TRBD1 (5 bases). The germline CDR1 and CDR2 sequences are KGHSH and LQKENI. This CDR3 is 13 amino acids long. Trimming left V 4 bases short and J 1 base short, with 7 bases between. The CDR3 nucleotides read TGTGCCAGCTCACTGACAGAGAACACTGAAGCTTTCTTT. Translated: CASSLTENTEAFF.